This TCR beta chain was retrieved from a study of blood T cell repertoires in COVID-19. Germline lookup yields CDR1 LNHDA and CDR2 SQIVND (reference sequence). Trimming removed 6 bases at V and 4 bases at J, with 11 bases between. This CDR3 region has 13 residues. Clones were sequenced by immunoSEQ multiplex PCR, and TCRdb holds only the in-frame ones, with some missing. The sample carries around 230,000 clones, approximately 88% recorded once. The rearrangement links TRBV19 to TRBJ2-3, with D possibly being TRBD2 (6 bases). This clonotype originated in a man aged 35 to 55 with acute or convalescent COVID-19. Sequenced input: peripheral blood. CDR3: CASSGGVADTQYF. The CDR3 DNA reads as TGTGCCAGTAGCGGCGGGGTCGCAGATACGCAGTATTTT.